A selection of T cell receptor beta chains follows, all from one sample in a study of cytomegalovirus exposure and HLA in healthy donors. Measured with immunoSEQ multiplex PCR; TCRdb has only the in-frame clones, and not every one. This table has over 150,000 clones, over 75% appearing once. Sequencing was done on a sample of PBMCs. Every receptor here comes from a woman aged 25 to 39 in good health and CMV-seronegative. Each CDR3 is given with its conserved first and last residue. D genes are given only for firm matches. Part of the rows lack a size; the others show once, few, many or a class for expanded clones.

NA	NA	TRBJ2-7	TRBV12-2	TGTGCAAGTCGCTTACATCTGCAGGGTCGAGGCTACGAGCAGTACTTC	CASRLHLQGRGYEQYF
NA	NA	TRBJ1-2	TRBV6-1	TGTGCCAGCAGTGAAATCAGGGGTCGTGGCTACACCTTC	CASSEIRGRGYTF
few	TRBD2	TRBJ2-7	TRBV28	TGTGCCAGCCACACTAGCGGAAGAGCGTTGGAGCAGTACTTC	CASHTSGRALEQYF
NA	TRBD2	TRBJ2-2	TRBV7-9	TGTGCCAGCAGCCTAGGGGGGCTAGCGGGGAACACCGGGGAGCTGTTTTTT	CASSLGGLAGNTGELFF
NA	TRBD2	TRBJ2-3	TRBV19	TGTGCCAGTAGTATTAGCGGGGGGAGCACAGATACGCAGTATTTT	CASSISGGSTDTQYF
once	TRBD1	TRBJ2-7	TRBV6-4	TGTGCCAGCAGCGAGGGGGCTCTGGGGATCCTCTGTCGCGACGAGCAGTACTTC	CASSEGALGILCRDEQYF
NA	NA	TRBJ1-5	TRBV5-8	TGTGCCAGCAGTCTACCAAGGGACTGGCAGCCCCAGCATTTT	CASSLPRDWQPQHF
few	TRBD2	TRBJ2-7	TRBV10-3	TGTGCCATGCGTGAGTCGGGAGGGGTCCACGAGCAGTACTTC	CAMRESGGVHEQYF
NA	NA	TRBJ2-7	TRBV7-8	TGTGCCAGCAGCTTAAGGTTGGGGCAGGGGAACGAGCAGTACTTC	CASSLRLGQGNEQYF
few	NA	TRBJ1-4	TRBV2	TGTGCCAGCAGTGAAGGGGAGGGGGGCGGATTTGAAAAACTGTTTTTT	CASSEGEGGGFEKLFF
NA	NA	TRBJ1-1	TRBV30	TGTGCCTGGCAAGACAGCACCCCTGAAGCTTTCTTT	CAWQDSTPEAFF
NA	TRBD2	TRBJ2-7	TRBV2	TGTGCCAGCACGATGGAGGGACTAGATCGATACGAGCAGTACTTC	CASTMEGLDRYEQYF
NA	NA	TRBJ2-1	TRBV13	TGTGCCAGCAGCCCACGCAGTTCCTACAATGAGCAGTTCTTC	CASSPRSSYNEQFF
once	NA	TRBJ2-5	TRBV29-1	TGCAGCGTCTCCCCCGGTCAGGGCGACCCGTGGGAGACCCAGTACTTC	CSVSPGQGDPWETQYF
NA	TRBD2	TRBJ2-7	TRBV30	TGTGCCTGGAGTCGCGCTAGCGGTTCCTACGAGCAGTACTTC	CAWSRASGSYEQYF
NA	TRBD2	TRBJ2-5	TRBV7-9	TGTGCCAGCAGCTTTAGGCGGGAGGGCCTAGGTGAGACCCAGTACTTC	CASSFRREGLGETQYF
NA	TRBD1	TRBJ1-5	TRBV2	TGTGCCAGCAGGAGGGACAGGGAAGAGGTCAATCAGCCCCAGCATTTT	CASRRDREEVNQPQHF